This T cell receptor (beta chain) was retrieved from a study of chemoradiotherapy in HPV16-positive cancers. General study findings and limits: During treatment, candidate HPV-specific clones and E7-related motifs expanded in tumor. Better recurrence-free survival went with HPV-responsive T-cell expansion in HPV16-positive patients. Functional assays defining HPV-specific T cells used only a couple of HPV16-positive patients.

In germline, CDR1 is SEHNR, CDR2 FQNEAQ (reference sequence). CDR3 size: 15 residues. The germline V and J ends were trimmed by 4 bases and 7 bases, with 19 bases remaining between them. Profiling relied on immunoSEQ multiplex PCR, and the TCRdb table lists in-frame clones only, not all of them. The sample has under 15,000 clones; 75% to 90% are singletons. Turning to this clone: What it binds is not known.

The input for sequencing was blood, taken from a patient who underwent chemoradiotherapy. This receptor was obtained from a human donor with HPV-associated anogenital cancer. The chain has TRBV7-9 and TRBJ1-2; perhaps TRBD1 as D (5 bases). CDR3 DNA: TGTGCCAGCAGCTCAAACAGGTTTCAGGGAGGTGGCTACACCTTC. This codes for CASSSNRFQGGGYTF. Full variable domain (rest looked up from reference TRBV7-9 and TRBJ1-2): DTGVSQNPRHKITKRGQNVTFRCDPISEHNRLYWYRQTLGQGPEFLTYFQNEAQLEKSRLLSDRFSAERPKGSFSTLEIQRTEQGDSAMYLCASSSNRFQGGGYTFGSGTRLTVV.